This T cell receptor beta chain came from a study of blood T cell repertoires in COVID-19. Data came from immunoSEQ multiplex PCR; TCRdb stores just in-frame clones and leaves some out. The sample holds under 300,000 clones; 82% are singletons and the top ten take 4.5% to 6%. This clone occurred a few times. Per germline, CDR1 MDHEN and CDR2 SYDVKM. The CDR3 extends over 15 amino acids. V was clipped by 2 bases and J by 0 bases, with 10 bases between them. This chain uses TRBV28 with TRBJ1-2, with D possibly being TRBD1 (6 bases). The sequence was collected from a woman older than 75 with active or convalescent COVID-19. Sequenced input: peripheral blood. The CDR3 nucleotides read TGTGCCAGCAGTTTAATGGGGGCCGCTAACTATGGCTACACCTTC. As protein: CASSLMGAANYGYTF.